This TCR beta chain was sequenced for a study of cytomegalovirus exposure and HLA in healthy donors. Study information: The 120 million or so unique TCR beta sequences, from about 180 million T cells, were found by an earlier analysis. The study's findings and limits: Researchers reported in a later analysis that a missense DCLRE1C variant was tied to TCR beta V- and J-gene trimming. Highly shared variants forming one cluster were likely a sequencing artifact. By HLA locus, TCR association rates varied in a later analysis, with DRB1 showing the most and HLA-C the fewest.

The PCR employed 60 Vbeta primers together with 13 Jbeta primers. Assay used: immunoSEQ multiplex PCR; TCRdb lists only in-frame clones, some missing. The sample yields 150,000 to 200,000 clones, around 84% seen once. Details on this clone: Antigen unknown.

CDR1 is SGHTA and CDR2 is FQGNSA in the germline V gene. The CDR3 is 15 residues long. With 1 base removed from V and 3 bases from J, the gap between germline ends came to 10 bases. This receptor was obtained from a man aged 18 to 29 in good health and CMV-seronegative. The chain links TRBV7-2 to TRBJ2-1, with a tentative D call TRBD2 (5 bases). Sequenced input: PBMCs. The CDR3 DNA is TGTGCCAGCAGCTTAGAGGCTAGCCTCTACAATGAGCAGTTCTTC. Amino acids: CASSLEASLYNEQFF.